This TCR beta chain was captured in a study of T-cell memory formation after mild COVID-19. With regard to this clonotype: Its target is unknown.

TCR alpha and TCR beta cDNA libraries carrying sample barcodes and UMIs came from 5'RACE with constant-segment primers. MiXCR was run by TCRdb on the 5' RACE reads, yielding one entry per CDR3 protein. Here the sample spans 140,000 or so distinct CDR3 sequences, 11% to 15% being singletons. The germline CDR1 and CDR2 sequences are DFQATT and SNEGSKA (reference sequence). The CDR3 extends over 14 amino acids. The V end lost 5 bases, the J end lost 2 bases, and 16 bases lay between the germline ends. Whole-study results and caveats: Clones that contracted from day 15 to 85 had balanced CD4/CD8; later expanders were CD4+ biased. Cross-reactive memory appears to have joined, as suggested by some responding clones showing up in pre-infection memory.

The chain couples TRBV20-1 to TRBJ2-7, with D tentatively TRBD2 (5 bases). The sequence was collected from an adult woman who had mild COVID-19 (a few samples of this study predate the infection). Cell type and time point are not known. The specimen was PBMCs or a T cell subset sorted from them (not recorded which). CDR3 DNA sequence: TGCAGTGCTCGCCAGGCGTTGGGAGCCTACGAGCAGTACTTC. Translated, it gives CSARQALGAYEQYF.